Described below is a single TCR beta chain sequence and its context. Time point reported: longitudinal time-point 3. Germline values: CDR1 LNHNV, CDR2 YYDKDF (reference sequence). The CDR3 is 13 residues long. Trimming stripped 3 bases from V and 6 bases from J, with 9 bases between. The sample belongs to a study of neurological immune-mediated disorders. TCRdb called the 5' RACE reads again in MiXCR, with one record for every CDR3 protein. The sample has around 100,000 distinct CDR3 sequences, 10% to 11% seen once. The chain uses TRBV15 and TRBJ1-5; the D is unclear. Sequenced input: PBMCs. This receptor was taken from a female donor with HTLV-1-associated myelopathy (HAM/TSP). The CDR3, as DNA: TGTGCCACCAGCAGCGAATTTGGTCAGCCCCAGCATTTT. It specifies CATSSEFGQPQHF.